One T cell receptor (beta chain) is described in this entry. As yet, its antigen is unknown. The data were obtained in a study of T cell responses to AZD1222 COVID-19 vaccine. Libraries were prepared by immunoSEQ multiplex PCR; TCRdb keeps only in-frame clonotypes and omits some of them. The data hold some 120,000 clones, with more than 75% observed a single time. Study findings and constraints: Two AZD1222 doses significantly raised spike-specific TCR breadth and depth over controls. At 160-218 and 743-854, vaccine-associated CD4 TCRs were dominant, and they spanned spike.

The receptor was derived from an adult in good health. This specimen was peripheral blood, taken on day 0 of AZD1222 vaccination.

The CDR3 is CASSVGSSGALYEQYF. The CDR3 DNA is TGTGCCAGCAGCGTAGGTAGTAGCGGGGCTCTATACGAGCAGTACTTC. The rearrangement links TRBV9 to TRBJ2-7, with 8 bases matching TRBD2. Germline-derived CDR1 and CDR2 are SGDLS and YYNGEE. The V gene end was trimmed by 0 bases and the J gene end by 4 bases; junction bases not matched to a gene: 9. This CDR3 spans 16 amino acids. Together with reference TRBV9 and TRBJ2-7, the CDR3 gives the full variable domain: DSGVTQTPKHLITATGQRVTLRCSPRSGDLSVYWYQQSLDQGLQFLIQYYNGEERAKGNILERFSAQQFPDLHSELNLSSLELGDSALYFCASSVGSSGALYEQYFGPGTRLTVT.